These 12 T cell receptor beta chains were sequenced from one sample in a study of CD8 T cells in ankylosing spondylitis. Whole-study findings and limits: Among TCR beta sequences, a motif of eight highly homologous variants appeared characteristic of ankylosing spondylitis blood.

Their antigens are not known. One entry per CDR3 protein, called by TCRdb with MiXCR from the 5' RACE reads. Of 250,000 to 350,000 distinct CDR3 sequences in the sample, approximately 8.2% were seen once. Source material: blood, either unsorted or a sorted T cell fraction (not recorded which). All receptors come from a male donor with ankylosing spondylitis.

In its sample, this clonotype was seen many times. The gene calls are TRBV5-1 and TRBJ1-1; D not resolved. CDR1 and CDR2 from the germline V gene are SGHRS and YFSETQ. The CDR3 runs 15 residues. V was clipped by 4 bases and J by 0 bases, with 13 bases between them. The chain's CDR3 is CASSPRTGMNTEAFF. The CDR3 DNA reads as TGCGCCAGCAGCCCCCGGACGGGGATGAACACTGAAGCTTTCTTT.

This sequence joins TRBV20-1 and TRBJ2-5, with 10 bases matching TRBD1. V trimming: 6 bases; J trimming: 3 bases; junction bases outside the gene matches: 10. Per the germline V gene, CDR1 is DFQATT and CDR2 is SNEGSKA (reference sequence). The CDR3 consists of 15 residues. CDR3 sequence (DNA): TGCAGTGCCACCTCCGGACAGGGGGTTAAAGAGACCCAGTACTTC. As protein: CSATSGQGVKETQYF.

This sequence joins TRBV11-3 and TRBJ2-2; D may be TRBD1 or TRBD2 (7 bases each). The CDR3 is 14 amino acids. Trimming took off 11 bases at V and 2 bases at J, with 15 bases between the two ends. Germline V gene lookup returns CDR1 SGHNT and CDR2 YENEEA. In DNA form, the CDR3 reads TGTGCCGCAGGGGGAGGGCCCAACACCGGGGAGCTGTTTTTT. Its translation: CAAGGGPNTGELFF.

There are many counts of this clonotype. The chain couples TRBV10-3 to TRBJ1-6; 10 bases map to TRBD1. CDR3 length: 17 residues. The germline CDR1 and CDR2 sequences are ENHRY and SYGVKD. Unmatched junction bases numbered 10, after V lost 2 bases and J lost 9 bases. CDR3 sequence (DNA): TGTGCCATCAGTGAGGCGCAGCCGGACAGGGGGACTTCACCCCTCCACTTT. Translated, it gives CAISEAQPDRGTSPLHF.

This clonotype was counted only a few times. This chain joins TRBV7-9 and TRBJ1-5, with 7 nucleotides matching TRBD1. Germline V CDR1 and CDR2: SEHNR, FQNEAQ (reference sequence). Trimming cost V 5 bases and J 4 bases; bases outside gene matches: 14. There are 17 residues in the CDR3. CDR3 protein: CASSLGVTGTENQPQHF. In DNA, the CDR3 is TGTGCCAGCAGCCTAGGGGTAACCGGGACAGAAAATCAGCCCCAGCATTTT.

V gene TRBV3-1 combines with J gene TRBJ2-3; 15 bases are shared with TRBD2. Germline CDR1 LGHDT, CDR2 YNNKEL (reference sequence). This CDR3 region has 17 residues. After removal of 5 bases from V and 4 bases from J, the junction contained 7 bases not matched to a gene. The CDR3 region has the DNA TGTGCCAGCAGCTGGACTAGCGGGAGGGGTTCGGCAGATACGCAGTATTTT. It translates to CASSWTSGRGSADTQYF.

V and J are TRBV5-4 and TRBJ2-3; 13 bases align to TRBD2. CDR1 SGHNT and CDR2 YYREEE come from the germline V gene (reference sequence). V was pared by 4 bases and J by 4 bases, with 6 bases of the junction left unmatched. The CDR3 has 16 residues. The CDR3 coding sequence is TGTGCCAGCAGCCCGAGACTAGCGGGAGGCCCAGATACGCAGTATTTT. Translated: CASSPRLAGGPDTQYF.

Only a few counts were recorded for this clonotype. The chain links TRBV27 to TRBJ2-7; a weak D match, TRBD2 (6 bases). CDR3 length: 14 residues. CDR1 and CDR2 from the germline V gene are MNHEY and SMNVEV (reference sequence). Trimming removed 6 bases from V and 0 bases from J, with 12 bases in between. Here the CDR3 reads CASRGDSSSYEQYF. The CDR3 DNA reads as TGTGCCAGCAGGGGGGACTCAAGCTCCTACGAGCAGTACTTC.

This clonotype was detected only a few times. This chain's CDR3 is CASEAIISGNQPQHF. CDR3 DNA: TGTGCTTCGGAAGCCATAATCTCGGGCAATCAGCCCCAGCATTTT. The genes are TRBV19 and TRBJ1-5; D uncertain. The CDR3 extends over 15 amino acids. Germline CDR1 LNHDA, CDR2 SQIVND (reference sequence).

The V call is TRBV13, the J call TRBJ2-3; 11 nucleotides line up with TRBD2. V was pared by 5 bases and J by 0 bases, with 4 bases of the junction left unmatched. In germline, CDR1 is PRHDT, CDR2 FYEKMQ (reference sequence). This CDR3 has 16 amino acids. The CDR3 bases are TGTGCCAGCAGCAAGGGACTAGCGGAAAGCACAGATACGCAGTATTTT. Protein product: CASSKGLAESTDTQYF. Using reference TRBV13 and TRBJ2-3 for the parts outside the CDR3, the full variable domain is AAGVIQSPRHLIKEKRETATLKCYPIPRHDTVYWYQQGPGQDPQFLISFYEKMQSDKGSIPDRFSAQQFSDYHSELNMSSLELGDSALYFCASSKGLAESTDTQYFGPGTRLTVL.

This chain uses TRBV10-3 with TRBJ2-5; D not resolved. V was clipped by 4 bases and J by 0 bases, with 12 bases between them. The CDR3 sequence is 15 residues long. Germline assignment: CDR1 ENHRY and CDR2 SYGVKD. As DNA, the CDR3 is TGTGCCATCAGTGGGGCAGACGCGAACCAAGAGACCCAGTACTTC. This encodes CAISGADANQETQYF.

The chain carries TRBV11-2 and TRBJ1-2, with unresolved D. CDR1 SGHAT and CDR2 FQNNGV come from the germline V gene. The CDR3 runs 15 residues. V dropped 0 bases and J dropped 0 bases, with 8 bases sitting between them. DNA for the CDR3: TGTGCCAGCAGCTTAGAGCGAGCCTCTAACTATGGCTACACCTTC. It yields the protein CASSLERASNYGYTF. The variable domain in full, completed from reference TRBV11-2 and TRBJ1-2, reads EAGVAQSPRYKIIEKRQSVAFWCNPISGHATLYWYQQILGQGPKLLIQFQNNGVVDDSQLPKDRFSAERLKGVDSTLKIQPAKLEDSAVYLCASSLERASNYGYTFGSGTRLTVV.